The 25 T cell receptor beta chains below all came from one sample that was sequenced in a study of human T cells and chemical hapten exposure. TCRdb independently ran MiXCR on the RACE reads; one entry per CDR3 protein. This repertoire shows some 300,000 distinct CDR3 sequences, around 5.5% found once; its top ten account for less than 9%. Time point here: pre-sensitization, week 0. Noted treatment: therapeutic diphenylcyclopropenone sensitization with weekly scalp DPC. Sequencing used whole blood, obtained in connection with sensitization to the hapten diphenylcyclopropenone (DPC). The receptors come from a woman younger than 35 with alopecia areata. Some clones in this sample may be carry-over from other donors' samples.

This clonotype was counted at least ten times. This chain connects TRBV5-1 to TRBJ2-1, with D unresolved. The V gene's germline CDR1 is SGHRS and CDR2 YFSETQ. The V end lost 4 bases, the J end lost 2 bases, and 7 bases lay between the germline ends. The CDR3 totals 13 residues. In DNA form, the CDR3 reads TGCGCCAGCAGCCCCAATCCCTACAATGAGCAGTTCTTC. This sequence encodes CASSPNPYNEQFF.

This clonotype has at least ten counts. The chain couples TRBV5-5 to TRBJ1-6, with D perhaps matching TRBD1 (5 bases). Germline V gene data show CDR1 as SGHKS and CDR2 as YYEKEE (reference sequence). V gave up 1 base and J gave up 8 bases, with 28 bases separating them. The CDR3 consists of 20 residues. CDR3 sequence reads: CASSLRVSGWDANFDSPLHF. Written as DNA, the CDR3 is TGTGCCAGCAGCTTGAGGGTCAGTGGTTGGGACGCGAATTTTGATTCACCCCTCCACTTT.

The J gene is TRBJ1-5, the V gene TRBV6-2 or TRBV6-3; 7 nucleotides align to TRBD1. This CDR3 has 17 residues. V lost 6 bases to trimming and J lost 2 bases; unmatched junction nucleotides: 13. Germline CDR1 reads MNHEY; CDR2 reads SVGEGT. For the CDR3, the DNA is TGTGCCAGCAGCCACGGGTTACAGGGGAGGGGCAATCAGCCCCAGCATTTT. Its translation: CASSHGLQGRGNQPQHF.

V and J are TRBV6-5 and TRBJ2-3; D remains unclear. V lost 7 bases and J lost 0, with 8 bases in between. Germline V gene lookup returns CDR1 MNHEY and CDR2 SVGAGI. CDR3 length: 13 residues. The CDR3 nucleotides are TGTGCCAGCAAACGGCACAGCACAGATACGCAGTATTTT. This sequence encodes CASKRHSTDTQYF.

The chain employs TRBV6-5 and TRBJ1-6; perhaps TRBD1 as D (5 bases). The CDR3 is 14 amino acids. Between the trimmed V and J ends, which lost 7 bases and 7 bases, there was a span of 14 bases. Germline V gives CDR1 MNHEY, CDR2 SVGAGI. The CDR3, as DNA: TGTGCCAGCAACTCCGGCAGGGAAAATTCACCCCTCCACTTT. This codes for CASNSGRENSPLHF.

This clonotype has a handful of counts. This chain's CDR3 is CAISDTSGGLSTDTQYF. The CDR3 nucleotides are TGTGCCATCAGTGATACTAGCGGGGGCCTCAGCACAGATACGCAGTATTTT. This sequence joins TRBV10-3 and TRBJ2-3, with 11 bases lining up with TRBD2. The CDR3 contains 17 residues. V shed 3 bases and J 0 bases; nucleotides not matched to a gene: 5. Germline lookup yields CDR1 ENHRY and CDR2 SYGVKD.

This clonotype was recorded at least ten times. This chain connects TRBV7-2 to TRBJ2-1; no clear D. Germline-derived CDR1 and CDR2 are SGHTA and FQGNSA. V was trimmed by 0 bases and J by 2 bases, leaving 11 bases between them. CDR3 length equals 16 residues. The CDR3 DNA follows: TGTGCCAGCAGCTTAGCGCCGGGCCTAACCTACAATGAGCAGTTCTTC. Protein: CASSLAPGLTYNEQFF.

This clonotype has only a few counts. The CDR3 sequence is CASSLYPGGSYNEQFF. CDR3 sequence (DNA): TGTGCCAGCAGCTTATACCCGGGGGGCTCCTACAATGAGCAGTTCTTC. This chain joins TRBV7-9 and TRBJ2-1, with TRBD2 matching 7 bases. Germline CDR1 SEHNR, CDR2 FQNEAQ (reference sequence). Trimming took 2 bases from V and 0 from J; bases not matched to a gene: 4. The CDR3 has 16 residues.

The chain's CDR3 is CASSPDGTNTEAFF. For the CDR3, the DNA is TGTGCCAGCTCACCAGACGGTACGAACACTGAAGCTTTCTTT. The rearrangement joins TRBV18 to TRBJ1-1; D unclear. Trimming took off 2 bases at V and 1 base at J, with 8 bases between the two ends. CDR1 and CDR2 from the germline V gene are KGHSH and LQKENI. The CDR3 length is 14 residues.

CDR3 loop: CSVEDRGGGQTQYF. The CDR3 DNA is TGCAGCGTTGAAGATCGGGGGGGCGGCCAGACCCAGTACTTC. The gene calls are TRBV29-1 and TRBJ2-5, with 8 bases that match TRBD2. The CDR3 runs to 14 residues. In germline, CDR1 is SQVTM, CDR2 ANQGSEA. With 0 bases clipped from V and 6 bases from J, the junction kept 6 bases outside the gene matches.

This clonotype was recorded many times. The rearrangement links TRBV29-1 to TRBJ1-2; tentative D call: TRBD1 (5 bases). In germline, CDR1 is SQVTM, CDR2 ANQGSEA. The CDR3 extends over 15 amino acids. The ends were cut back, 5 bases at V and 1 base at J, with 17 bases in the middle. CDR3 residues: CSVSGPGGVNYGYTF. CDR3 DNA sequence: TGCAGCGTTTCCGGACCCGGGGGTGTTAACTATGGCTACACCTTC.

This clonotype has just a few counts. The rearrangement uses TRBV4-3 and TRBJ2-5; 7 nucleotides match TRBD1. This CDR3 comprises 15 residues. CDR1 LGHNA and CDR2 YSLEER come from the germline V gene. The V and J ends lost 0 bases and 1 base, in that order; junction bases with no gene match: 2. The CDR3 region is CASSQERQGQETQYF. CDR3 nucleotide sequence: TGCGCCAGCAGCCAAGAGAGACAGGGCCAAGAGACCCAGTACTTC.

This chain links TRBV6-2 or TRBV6-3 with TRBJ1-3; no reliable D call. Deletions cut 6 bases from V and 9 bases from J, with 9 bases between. The CDR3 loop spans 11 amino acids. Germline CDR1 MNHEY, CDR2 SVGEGT. The CDR3 nucleotides are TGTGCCAGCAGCTTCGGATCCACCATATATTTT. Translation gives CASSFGSTIYF.

This clonotype was detected many times. This sequence joins TRBV27 and TRBJ2-7; D may be TRBD1 (6 bases). Germline V gene data show CDR1 as MNHEY and CDR2 as SMNVEV (reference sequence). The V end lost 3 bases, the J end lost 2 bases, and 11 bases lay between the germline ends. The CDR3 length is 14 residues. CDR3 sequence (DNA): TGTGCCAGCAGTTTGTACAGGACAGCCTACGAGCAGTACTTC. It specifies CASSLYRTAYEQYF.

This clonotype showed up many times. V is TRBV6-2 or TRBV6-3 and J is TRBJ2-6; TRBD1 matches 7 bases. The CDR3 covers 15 residues. Looked up from germline, CDR1 is MNHEY and CDR2 is SVGEGT. J lost 2 bases, V lost 4 bases, and 2 bases had no gene match. The CDR3 sequence: CASSSQGAGANVLTF. In nucleotides, the CDR3 is TGTGCCAGCAGTTCGCAGGGGGCTGGGGCCAACGTCCTGACTTTC.

This clonotype has more than one count but fewer than ten. The J gene is TRBJ2-1, the V gene TRBV6-2 or TRBV6-3; 10 bases line up with TRBD2. CDR1 is MNHEY and CDR2 is SVGEGT in the germline V gene. Trimming took 6 bases from V and 0 from J; bases not matched to a gene: 2. The length of the CDR3 is 15 residues. CDR3 region: CASSLAGDSYNEQFF. In DNA form, the CDR3 reads TGTGCCAGCAGCCTAGCGGGGGACTCCTACAATGAGCAGTTCTTC.

In this sample, this clonotype turned up many times. The rearrangement uses TRBV20-1 and TRBJ1-1; D gene unclear. Germline V gene sequence: CDR1 DFQATT, CDR2 SNEGSKA (reference sequence). V was clipped by 5 bases and J by 1 base, with 11 bases between them. The CDR3 extends over 13 amino acids. CDR3 nucleotides: TGCAGTGCTGTACGGACCGAGAACACTGAAGCTTTCTTT. Protein: CSAVRTENTEAFF.

This clonotype was counted a few times. J is TRBJ1-1 and V is TRBV5-4; tentatively, D is TRBD1 (6 bases). V lost 0 bases and J lost 1, with 10 bases in between. This CDR3 region has 15 residues. CDR1 and CDR2 from the germline V gene are SGHNT and YYREEE (reference sequence). This CDR3 reads CASSLDREANTEAFF. CDR3 coding DNA: TGTGCCAGCAGCTTGGACAGGGAAGCGAACACTGAAGCTTTCTTT.

This clonotype was counted ten times or more. V is TRBV7-6 and J is TRBJ2-5; 7 bases are shared with TRBD2. Germline V gene lookup returns CDR1 SGHVS and CDR2 FNYEAQ. Unmatched junction bases numbered 7, after V lost 4 bases and J lost 2 bases. The CDR3 is made up of 15 amino acids. DNA for the CDR3: TGTGCCAGCAGCTATCTGGCGGGGGTTCAAGAGACCCAGTACTTC. Its protein is CASSYLAGVQETQYF.

Ten or more counts support this clonotype. J is TRBJ2-6 and V is TRBV28; D gene unclear. The CDR3 runs 17 residues. The germline V gene encodes CDR1 MDHEN and CDR2 SYDVKM. The germline V and J ends were trimmed by 3 bases and 0 bases, with 12 bases remaining between them. This CDR3 is CASSLGSTFSGANVLTF. The CDR3 DNA sequence: TGTGCCAGCAGTTTGGGTTCCACCTTCTCTGGGGCCAACGTCCTGACTTTC. The full variable domain, its missing parts supplied by reference TRBV28 and TRBJ2-6, is DVKVTQSSRYLVKRTGEKVFLECVQDMDHENMFWYRQDPGLGLRLIYFSYDVKMKEKGDIPEGYSVSREKKERFSLILESASTNQTSMYLCASSLGSTFSGANVLTFGAGSRLTVL.

This chain connects TRBV7-9 to TRBJ1-4; D is ambiguous. CDR1 and CDR2 (germline): SEHNR, FQNEAQ (reference sequence). This CDR3 is built from 15 residues. The V and J ends lost 5 bases and 8 bases respectively, with 18 bases between them. The CDR3 is CASSHDIGSGEKLFF. In DNA, the CDR3 is TGTGCCAGCAGCCACGACATAGGGTCGGGCGAAAAACTGTTTTTT.

This clonotype appeared many times. The J gene is TRBJ2-2, the V gene TRBV3-1, with D hard to call. The CDR3 is made up of 12 amino acids. Looked up from germline, CDR1 is LGHDT and CDR2 is YNNKEL (reference sequence). Trimming pared 4 bases from V and 6 bases from J, leaving 6 bases between. The CDR3 coding sequence is TGTGCCAGCAGCCCGGTGGCCGGGGAGCTGTTTTTT. Translation gives CASSPVAGELFF.

The V gene is TRBV4-2, the J gene TRBJ2-5; 12 bases fit TRBD2. After removal of 2 bases from V and 4 bases from J, the junction contained 8 bases not matched to a gene. The germline V gene has CDR1 LGHNA and CDR2 YNFKEQ. The CDR3 covers 17 residues. In DNA form, the CDR3 reads TGTGCCAGCAGCCAAAGGACTAGCGGGGAGGGAGGAGAGACCCAGTACTTC. Translation: CASSQRTSGEGGETQYF.

Many counts were recorded for this clonotype. The CDR3 bases are TGTGCCAGCATCAGCTCAGTCTCCTACGAGCAGTACTTC. The encoded protein is CASISSVSYEQYF. The chain carries TRBV28 and TRBJ2-7; D remains unclear. Trimming took 7 bases from V and 0 from J, leaving 10 bases between them. This CDR3 has 13 amino acids. The V gene's germline CDR1 is MDHEN and CDR2 SYDVKM. The complete variable domain, with remaining parts taken from reference TRBV28 and TRBJ2-7, reads DVKVTQSSRYLVKRTGEKVFLECVQDMDHENMFWYRQDPGLGLRLIYFSYDVKMKEKGDIPEGYSVSREKKERFSLILESASTNQTSMYLCASISSVSYEQYFGPGTRLTVT.

This clonotype was seen at least ten times. This rearrangement joins TRBV28 to TRBJ2-1, with 10 nucleotides matching TRBD2. CDR1 and CDR2 (germline): MDHEN, SYDVKM. The CDR3 runs to 15 residues. V trimming: 3 bases; J trimming: 3 bases; junction bases outside the gene matches: 2. CDR3 in DNA: TGTGCCAGCAGTTTCTCTAGCGGGGGCTACAATGAGCAGTTCTTC. Translating gives CASSFSSGGYNEQFF.